Shown below are 14 T cell receptor beta chains from a single sample sequenced in a study of human T cells and chemical hapten exposure. Time point here: patch test 2, 6 weeks after DPC sensitization. Treatment described: therapeutic diphenylcyclopropenone sensitization with weekly scalp DPC. TCRdb itself ran the RACE reads through MiXCR, one entry per CDR3 protein. The data hold about 26,000 distinct CDR3 sequences, with approximately 9% observed a single time. Sequencing was performed on whole blood, taken in connection with sensitization to the hapten diphenylcyclopropenone (DPC). The receptors stem from a man aged 25-45 years with alopecia areata. Some clones in this sample may be carry-over from other donors' samples.

This clonotype was counted ten times or more. The chain is built from TRBV11-2 and TRBJ2-7, with D unresolved. Germline loops: CDR1 SGHAT, CDR2 FQNNGV. The CDR3 is made up of 11 amino acids. Trimming left V 5 bases short and J 5 bases short, with 7 bases between. The CDR3 DNA sequence: TGTGCCAGCAGCCTGACTGACGAGCAGTACTTC. It is translated as CASSLTDEQYF. The full variable domain, rest sourced from reference TRBV11-2 and TRBJ2-7, is EAGVAQSPRYKIIEKRQSVAFWCNPISGHATLYWYQQILGQGPKLLIQFQNNGVVDDSQLPKDRFSAERLKGVDSTLKIQPAKLEDSAVYLCASSLTDEQYFGPGTRLTVT.

This clonotype was seen a handful of times. The chain combines TRBV29-1 with TRBJ2-1, with TRBD2 matching over 13 bases. Germline values: CDR1 SQVTM, CDR2 ANQGSEA. V shed 7 bases, J shed 7 bases, and the junction held 7 bases outside the gene matches. The CDR3 is 14 residues long. CDR3 bases: TGCAGCGCCAGGACTAGCGGGAGTCCTAATGAGCAGTTCTTC. Protein product: CSARTSGSPNEQFF.

This clonotype is labeled as medium-sized. This chain uses TRBV7-2 with TRBJ2-5; D gene uncertain. The CDR3 loop spans 14 amino acids. The germline V gene has CDR1 SGHTA and CDR2 FQGNSA. V was pared by 0 bases and J by 0 bases, with 5 bases between. The CDR3 loop reads CASSLAGYQETQYF. Here the CDR3 DNA reads TGTGCCAGCAGCTTAGCGGGGTACCAAGAGACCCAGTACTTC.

In this sample, this clonotype turned up a few times. CDR3 in amino acids: CSARDRPDTEAFF. As DNA, the CDR3 is TGCAGTGCTAGAGATAGACCGGACACTGAAGCTTTCTTT. The chain is built from TRBV20-1 and TRBJ1-1; D not resolved. Germline CDR1 is DFQATT and CDR2 is SNEGSKA (reference sequence). The CDR3 contains 13 residues. V lost 0 bases to trimming and J lost 3 bases, with 8 bases between them.

This rearrangement joins TRBV29-1 to TRBJ2-6, with 8 bases fitting TRBD1. V lost 7 bases and J lost 2; bases outside the gene matches: 7. Germline V gene lookup returns CDR1 SQVTM and CDR2 ANQGSEA. This CDR3 is 15 amino acids long. As DNA, the CDR3 is TGCAGCGCCTGGACAGGGCTTACTGGGGCCAACGTCCTGACTTTC. It yields the protein CSAWTGLTGANVLTF.

There are a few counts of this clonotype. V usage is TRBV12-3 or TRBV12-4 and J usage is TRBJ2-7; 8 bases match TRBD2. This CDR3 contains 16 residues. V trimming: 5 bases; J trimming: 3 bases; junction bases outside the gene matches: 12. The CDR3 DNA reads TGTGCCAGCAGTCCTGGGGATAGCGGGGTATTCTACGAGCAGTACTTC. Amino acid sequence: CASSPGDSGVFYEQYF.

This clonotype was observed at least ten times. The gene calls are TRBV12-3 or TRBV12-4 and TRBJ2-5; 7 nucleotides line up with TRBD2. The CDR3 contains 15 residues. The ends lost 8 bases at V and 0 bases at J; junction bases unmatched: 9. CDR3 sequence (DNA): TGTGCCAGCGGCCGCCCAAGCGGGAACCAAGAGACCCAGTACTTC. Encoded protein: CASGRPSGNQETQYF.

In its sample, this clonotype ranks as large (0.1 to 1%). This chain connects TRBV2 to TRBJ2-3; D is uncertain. Trimming took 1 base from V and 6 from J, leaving 17 bases between them. The CDR3 runs 16 residues. Germline V gene data show CDR1 as SNHLY and CDR2 as FYNNEI. The CDR3 sequence is CASSEGYSPSSDTQYF. In DNA form, the CDR3 reads TGTGCCAGCAGTGAAGGCTACAGCCCGTCGTCGGATACGCAGTATTTT.

This chain links TRBV11-3 with TRBJ1-6, with 9 bases lining up with TRBD1. The V gene end was trimmed by 4 bases and the J gene end by 0 bases; junction bases not matched to a gene: 4. Germline V gene data show CDR1 as SGHNT and CDR2 as YENEEA. There are 17 residues in the CDR3. CDR3 DNA sequence: TGTGCCAGCAGCTCCCAGACAGGGGGCTCCTATAATTCACCCCTCCACTTT. Translation: CASSSQTGGSYNSPLHF.

This clonotype was detected many times. The chain recombines TRBV9 with TRBJ2-7, with TRBD1 identical over 9 bases. CDR1 is SGDLS, CDR2 YYNGEE, per germline. CDR3 length: 16 amino acids. V lost 0 bases to trimming and J lost 0 bases; unmatched junction nucleotides: 4. The CDR3 DNA follows: TGTGCCAGCAGCGTAGATGGGACAGGGATCTCCTACGAGCAGTACTTC. It specifies CASSVDGTGISYEQYF.

This clonotype was seen ten or more times. The rearrangement links TRBV15 to TRBJ1-5; D might be TRBD1 (5 bases). Trimming left V 5 bases short and J 0 bases short, with 8 bases between. The CDR3 consists of 14 residues. CDR1 and CDR2 from the germline V gene are LNHNV and YYDKDF (reference sequence). The CDR3 spells CATSDDSSNQPQHF. The CDR3 nucleotides read TGTGCCACCAGCGACGACAGTAGCAATCAGCCCCAGCATTTT.

The chain employs TRBV6-2 or TRBV6-3 and TRBJ2-7; D ambiguous. The V and J ends lost 4 bases and 1 base respectively, with 8 bases between them. The CDR3 is 13 residues long. Germline-derived CDR1 and CDR2 are MNHEY and SVGEGT. CDR3 coding DNA: TGTGCCAGCAGTTCCGCCCAATCCTACGAGCAGTACTTC. Encoded protein: CASSSAQSYEQYF.

This clonotype was found a few times. The chain is built from TRBV5-5 and TRBJ2-2; TRBD1 agrees at 10 bases. CDR1 and CDR2 (germline): SGHKS, YYEKEE (reference sequence). V was pared by 5 bases and J by 5 bases, with 6 bases of the junction left unmatched. The CDR3 runs 15 residues. The CDR3 DNA reads as TGTGCCAGCAGATTTGGGACAGGGGCTACCGGGGAGCTGTTTTTT. Its protein product is CASRFGTGATGELFF.

This clonotype was detected many times. This rearrangement joins TRBV11-3 to TRBJ2-6; 11 bases are a match to TRBD2. Per germline, CDR1 SGHNT and CDR2 YENEEA. After removal of 5 bases from V and 0 bases from J, the junction contained 6 bases not matched to a gene. The CDR3 is made up of 18 amino acids. CDR3 nucleotides: TGTGCCAGCAGCAAGGGACTAGCGGTTAGCTCTGGGGCCAACGTCCTGACTTTC. Translating it yields CASSKGLAVSSGANVLTF.